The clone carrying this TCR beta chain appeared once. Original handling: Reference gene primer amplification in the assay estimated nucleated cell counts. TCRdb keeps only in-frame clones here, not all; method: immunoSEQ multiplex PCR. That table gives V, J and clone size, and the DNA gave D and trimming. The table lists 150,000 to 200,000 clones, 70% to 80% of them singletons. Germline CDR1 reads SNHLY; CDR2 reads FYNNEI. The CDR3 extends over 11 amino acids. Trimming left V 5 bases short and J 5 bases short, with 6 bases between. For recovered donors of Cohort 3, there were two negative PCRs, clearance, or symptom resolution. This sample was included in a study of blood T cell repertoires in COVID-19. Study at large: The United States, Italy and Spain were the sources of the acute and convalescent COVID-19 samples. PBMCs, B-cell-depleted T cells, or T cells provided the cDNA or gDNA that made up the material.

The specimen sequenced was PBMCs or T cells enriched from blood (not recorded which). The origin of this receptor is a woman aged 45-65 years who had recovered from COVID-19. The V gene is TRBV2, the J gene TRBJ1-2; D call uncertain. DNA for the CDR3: TGTGCCAGCAGTCAGCGGTATGGCTACACCTTC. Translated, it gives CASSQRYGYTF.